This section outlines one TCR beta chain sequence together with its context. Clones were read by immunoSEQ multiplex PCR, and TCRdb kept only the in-frame ones, dropping some. Found here are under 200,000 clones, approximately 87% of them singletons; the top ten hold roughly 9.8%. Germline V gene sequence: CDR1 MNHEY, CDR2 SVGEGT. V lost 0 bases and J lost 6; bases outside the gene matches: 6. This CDR3 is built from 16 residues. This record comes from a study of blood T cell repertoires in COVID-19. The clonotype was recovered from a woman aged 60-75 years with COVID-19, enrolled during active disease. The J gene is TRBJ1-5, the V gene TRBV6-2 or TRBV6-3; 9 bases are a match to TRBD1. Sequenced material: peripheral blood. The CDR3 here is CASSYSGTGYSQPQHF. CDR3 nucleotides: TGTGCCAGCAGTTACTCAGGGACAGGGTATAGTCAGCCCCAGCATTTT.